This passage covers 16 T cell receptor beta chains from one sample sequenced in a study of identical twins. TCRdb processed the 5' RACE reads anew with MiXCR; each CDR3 protein has one entry. Of around 680,000 distinct CDR3 sequences in the sample, 8.6% were seen once. The same sample was also studied in work on yellow fever vaccine responses in identical twins.

Sequencing was done on a sample of PBMCs. The receptors were sampled from a woman under 30 in good health.

A few counts support this clonotype. The V and J genes are TRBV4-3 and TRBJ2-1, with TRBD2 as a possible D gene (6 bases). The CDR3 has 14 amino acids. V lost 4 bases to trimming and J lost 9 bases, with 16 bases between them. Germline CDR1 and CDR2: LGHNA and YSLEER. The CDR3 region is CASSLGREYGEQFF. CDR3 sequence (DNA): TGCGCCAGCAGCCTTGGACGGGAGTATGGTGAGCAGTTCTTC.

The V gene is TRBV3-1, the J gene TRBJ2-7; D may correspond to TRBD1 or TRBD2 (6 bases each). CDR1 is LGHDT and CDR2 is YNNKEL in the germline V gene (reference sequence). The CDR3 consists of 15 residues. V lost 1 base and J 4 bases, leaving 14 bases between the germline ends. In DNA form, the CDR3 reads TGTGCCAGCAGCCAAGTGGGGGCAGGGACTTACGAGCAGTACTTC. Its protein product is CASSQVGAGTYEQYF.

This clonotype was counted ten times or more. The CDR3 DNA follows: TGTGCCAGCAGCCCGACAGGGGGCACGCAAGAGACCCAGTACTTC. It codes for CASSPTGGTQETQYF. The V gene is TRBV11-2, the J gene TRBJ2-5; 10 bases align to TRBD1. After removal of 5 bases from V and 2 bases from J, the junction contained 5 bases not matched to a gene. This CDR3 is 15 amino acids long. Germline V CDR1 and CDR2: SGHAT, FQNNGV.

This clonotype was counted between two and nine times. This chain uses TRBV7-3 with TRBJ2-7, with D possibly being TRBD1 or TRBD2 (5 bases each). The V end lost 5 bases, the J end lost 4 bases, and 18 bases lay between the germline ends. The germline gives CDR1 SGHTA, CDR2 FQGTGA. The CDR3 covers 15 residues. The CDR3, as DNA: TGTGCCAGCAGCAGAACCGGGACGGGGCAATACGAGCAGTACTTC. Translating gives CASSRTGTGQYEQYF.

The table lists this clonotype with many counts. As DNA, the CDR3 is TGCGCCAGCAGCGCGGGACCGAACCAAGAGACCCAGTACTTC. Translated, it gives CASSAGPNQETQYF. The J gene is TRBJ2-5, the V gene TRBV5-1; D is perhaps TRBD2 (6 bases). Looked up from germline, CDR1 is SGHRS and CDR2 is YFSETQ. The V and J ends lost 4 bases and 0 bases respectively, with 10 bases between them. This CDR3 is 14 amino acids long.

J is TRBJ2-3 and V is TRBV19; maybe TRBD1 (5 bases). The CDR3 sequence is 15 residues long. Per the germline V gene, CDR1 is LNHDA and CDR2 is SQIVND (reference sequence). The germline V and J ends were trimmed by 2 bases and 3 bases, with 12 bases remaining between them. The chain's CDR3 is CASSIFGAMTDTQYF. CDR3 bases: TGTGCCAGTAGTATATTTGGGGCTATGACAGATACGCAGTATTTT.

The table lists this clonotype with many counts. V usage is TRBV6-6 and J usage is TRBJ2-7; maybe TRBD2 (6 bases). Germline V CDR1 and CDR2: MNHNY, SVGAGI (reference sequence). The length of the CDR3 is 13 residues. The V gene lost 6 bases and the J gene lost 3 bases, with 12 bases spanning the gap. DNA for the CDR3: TGTGCCAGCAGCCCTAGCGAATACTACGAGCAGTACTTC. It specifies CASSPSEYYEQYF.

The CDR3, as DNA: TGCAGCGTTGAGGGGGGGGAACTGGCGCAGTATTTT. It encodes CSVEGGELAQYF. The chain links TRBV29-1 to TRBJ2-3, with 7 bases matching TRBD2. This CDR3 has 12 residues. Germline CDR1 is SQVTM and CDR2 is ANQGSEA. J was trimmed by 10 bases and V by 3 bases; bases with no gene match: 7.

V usage is TRBV20-1 and J usage is TRBJ2-2, with 7 bases matching TRBD1. CDR1 and CDR2 (germline): DFQATT, SNEGSKA (reference sequence). This CDR3 has 14 residues. Losses at the gene ends were 7 bases for V and 1 base for J; bases not matched to a gene: 6. CDR3 bases: TGCAGTGGCCTTCGGGACAGGAACACCGGGGAGCTGTTTTTT. Amino acids: CSGLRDRNTGELFF.

CDR3 sequence (DNA): TGCGCCAGCAGCTTGAGTTTTGGGGCGAGGGAAGAGACCCAGTACTTC. Translated, it gives CASSLSFGAREETQYF. The V call is TRBV5-1, the J call TRBJ2-5; D assignment may be TRBD1 or TRBD2 (5 bases each). V lost 1 base to trimming and J lost 3 bases, with 16 bases between them. Per germline, CDR1 SGHRS and CDR2 YFSETQ. The CDR3 is 16 amino acids.

This chain joins TRBV7-2 and TRBJ2-4; D tentatively fits TRBD1 or TRBD2 (6 bases each). V lost 3 bases, J lost 7 bases, and 16 bases lay in between. Looked up from germline, CDR1 is SGHTA and CDR2 is FQGNSA. This CDR3 has 15 amino acids. CDR3 sequence (DNA): TGTGCCAGCAGCTTGGGGGCGGGATCGAGCAACATTCAGTACTTC. Translated: CASSLGAGSSNIQYF. Together with reference TRBV7-2 and TRBJ2-4, the CDR3 gives the full variable domain: GAGVSQSPSNKVTEKGKDVELRCDPISGHTALYWYRQSLGQGLEFLIYFQGNSAPDKSGLPSDRFSAERTGGSVSTLTIQRTQQEDSAVYLCASSLGAGSSNIQYFGAGTRLSVL.

This clonotype has more than one count but fewer than ten. The chain couples TRBV21-1 to TRBJ2-3. TRBV21-1 is a documented pseudogene. The CDR3 extends over 16 amino acids. CDR3 DNA: TGTGCCAGCAGCAAAGAGCACGGGGCTAGCACAGATACGCAGTATTTT. Translating it yields CASSKEHGASTDTQYF.

The chain carries TRBV7-9 and TRBJ2-7; perhaps TRBD1 as D (5 bases). The CDR3 spans 14 residues. Germline lookup yields CDR1 SEHNR and CDR2 FQNEAQ (reference sequence). Trimming shortened V by 5 bases and J by 3 bases, and 14 bases separated the two germline ends. DNA for the CDR3: TGTGCCAGCAGCACCCTAATAGGGGACTACGAGCAGTACTTC. Translating gives CASSTLIGDYEQYF. The full variable domain, in which reference TRBV7-9 and TRBJ2-7 provide the parts outside the CDR3, is DTGVSQNPRHKITKRGQNVTFRCDPISEHNRLYWYRQTLGQGPEFLTYFQNEAQLEKSRLLSDRFSAERPKGSFSTLEIQRTEQGDSAMYLCASSTLIGDYEQYFGPGTRLTVT.

This clonotype was seen a handful of times. Since a much larger clone is just one base distant, this may be a read error. Likely a read error: the CDR3 ends without its conserved phenylalanine or tryptophan. V usage is TRBV7-2 and J usage is TRBJ2-5; 10 bases are shared with TRBD2. V lost 5 bases, J lost 4 bases, and 7 bases stayed unmatched. The CDR3 runs to 15 residues. Germline V lookup: CDR1 SGHTA, CDR2 FQGNSA. DNA of the CDR3: TGTGCCAGCAGCAGAGGACTAGCGGACAGAGAGACCCAGTACTCC. Translation gives CASSRGLADRETQYS.

This clonotype showed up just a few times. V usage is TRBV5-1 and J usage is TRBJ2-3; TRBD1 is a possible D gene (6 bases). CDR3 length: 14 amino acids. V dropped 0 bases and J dropped 7 bases, with 12 bases sitting between them. Germline V gene data show CDR1 as SGHRS and CDR2 as YFSETQ. The DNA of the CDR3 is TGCGCCAGCAGCTTGGAGCAGGGGAGAAATACGCAGTATTTT. Amino acid sequence: CASSLEQGRNTQYF.

This clonotype was observed a few times. The V gene is TRBV12-3 or TRBV12-4, the J gene TRBJ1-4; no clear D. V shed 3 bases and J shed 0 bases, with 5 bases lying between them. This CDR3 has 14 residues. The CDR3 coding sequence is TGTGCCAGCAGTTTTTCGTCAACTAATGAAAAACTGTTTTTT. Translated, it gives CASSFSSTNEKLFF.